This T cell receptor (beta chain) comes out of a study of early T cells in non-severe SARS-CoV-2 infection. Turning to the study itself: It was bulk RNA from unsorted whole blood that was sequenced, and the chains were unpaired. Study-level results: Private and CD4 specificities were missed by VDJdb matching, which favored anti-spike CD8 responses.

Unique molecular identifier tags were affixed to discrete cDNA molecules. TCRdb independently ran MiXCR on the 5' RACE reads; one entry per CDR3 protein. The data hold about 48,000 distinct CDR3 sequences, with around 6.5% observed a single time. This clonotype was detected many times. Its antigen is still unknown. Sequencing was performed on whole blood, taken at baseline. This TCR derives from an adult who was a healthcare worker with PCR-confirmed SARS-CoV-2 infection or an uninfected control (not recorded which).

Here the CDR3 DNA reads TGCGCCAGCGGACTGGGACAGCCAAACACTGAAGCTTTCTTT. Its protein is CASGLGQPNTEAFF. This chain uses TRBV10-2 with TRBJ1-1; the match to TRBD1 covers 7 bases. The CDR3 covers 14 residues. Trimming removed 8 bases from V and 2 bases from J; junction bases left unmatched: 8. Per germline, CDR1 WSHSY and CDR2 SAAADI.